The 17 T cell receptor beta chains in this list originate from one sample, sequenced in a study of OX40 agonist ivuxolimab in advanced cancers. Here immunoSEQ multiplex PCR was the method, and the copy in TCRdb shows in-frame clones only, minus some. The sample shows about 100,000 clones, about 90% of them seen only once. The sample in question was CD4+ or CD8+ T cells sorted from blood, obtained in a trial of the OX40 agonist ivuxolimab. The receptors stem from an adult with an advanced solid tumor such as melanoma, head and neck, liver or kidney cancer.

The V gene is TRBV6-6, the J gene TRBJ1-5, with unresolved D. The CDR3 sequence is 13 residues long. CDR1 is MNHNY and CDR2 is SVGAGI in the germline V gene (reference sequence). Trimming left V 6 bases short and J 3 bases short, with 9 bases between. In DNA, the CDR3 is TGTGCCAGCAGGAGAGGGCCCAATCAGCCCCAGCATTTT. Its translation: CASRRGPNQPQHF.

This chain links TRBV5-8 with TRBJ2-2; D perhaps matches TRBD1 (6 bases). CDR1 and CDR2 from the germline V gene are SGHTS and YDEGEE. Trimming removed 0 bases from V and 0 bases from J, with 12 bases in between. The CDR3 extends over 17 amino acids. CDR3 in amino acids: CASSLVRQVSNTGELFF. CDR3 DNA: TGTGCCAGCAGCTTGGTACGACAGGTTTCGAACACCGGGGAGCTGTTTTTT. Using reference TRBV5-8 and TRBJ2-2 for the parts outside the CDR3, the full variable domain is EAGVTQSPTHLIKTRGQQATLRCSPISGHTSVYWYQQALGLGLQFLLWYDEGEERNRGNFPPRFSGRQFPNYSSELNVNALELEDSALYLCASSLVRQVSNTGELFFGEGSRLTVL.

The V call is TRBV6-1, the J call TRBJ2-3; D is uncertain. The CDR3 runs 13 residues. Germline V gives CDR1 MNHNS, CDR2 SASEGT. V was cut by 1 base and J by 4 bases, with 6 bases left in between. The CDR3 here is CASSEVWADTQYF. The CDR3 DNA is TGTGCCAGCAGTGAAGTATGGGCAGATACGCAGTATTTT.

The chain employs TRBV18 and TRBJ2-3; 10 bases are a match to TRBD1. This CDR3 comprises 15 residues. J was trimmed by 3 bases and V by 6 bases; bases with no gene match: 6. Germline lookup yields CDR1 KGHSH and CDR2 LQKENI. In nucleotides, the CDR3 is TGTGCCAGCTCCCGCCGGGACAGGGGTACAGATACGCAGTATTTT. It yields the protein CASSRRDRGTDTQYF. The full variable domain, with the rest looked up from reference TRBV18 and TRBJ2-3, is NAGVMQNPRHLVRRRGQEARLRCSPMKGHSHVYWYRQLPEEGLKFMVYLQKENIIDESGMPKERFSAEFPKEGPSILRIQQVVRGDSAAYFCASSRRDRGTDTQYFGPGTRLTVL.

V is TRBV5-1 and J is TRBJ2-1, with 9 nucleotides matching TRBD2. With V trimmed by 7 bases and J by 7 bases, 6 bases remained unmatched. The CDR3 totals 13 residues. The germline V gene has CDR1 SGHRS and CDR2 YFSETQ. The CDR3 sequence is CASELAGNNEQFF. The CDR3 coding sequence is TGCGCCAGCGAACTAGCGGGTAATAATGAGCAGTTCTTC.

The chain couples TRBV19 to TRBJ2-1, with D unresolved. The CDR3 totals 14 residues. Germline CDR1 LNHDA, CDR2 SQIVND (reference sequence). V was trimmed by 6 bases and J by 8 bases, leaving 17 bases between them. As DNA, the CDR3 is TGTGCCAGTAGGAACATGTCCGCCAAACATGAGCAGTTCTTC. This codes for CASRNMSAKHEQFF.

This chain uses TRBV7-9 with TRBJ1-1, with D possibly matching TRBD1 (5 bases). The CDR3 runs 14 residues. Germline loops: CDR1 SEHNR, CDR2 FQNEAQ (reference sequence). The V end was cut by 5 bases, the J end by 1 base, with 11 bases between. The CDR3 loop reads CASSRGAANTEAFF. The CDR3 DNA reads as TGTGCCAGCAGCCGTGGGGCGGCGAACACTGAAGCTTTCTTT.

The gene calls are TRBV5-1 and TRBJ2-7; the match to TRBD1 covers 9 bases. Germline lookup yields CDR1 SGHRS and CDR2 YFSETQ. Losses at the gene ends were 4 bases for V and 5 bases for J; bases not matched to a gene: 19. This CDR3 has 18 amino acids. The CDR3 loop reads CASSSISGQGNRAHEQYF. The CDR3 DNA is TGCGCCAGCAGCAGTATTTCCGGACAGGGGAACCGGGCCCACGAGCAGTACTTC.

The rearrangement links TRBV10-1 to TRBJ2-2, with D maybe TRBD2 (7 bases). The CDR3 is 17 amino acids. Germline loops: CDR1 WNHNN, CDR2 SYGVQD (reference sequence). V shed 6 bases and J shed 6 bases, with 23 bases lying between them. This chain's CDR3 is CASSLPTGGYYPGELFF. CDR3 in DNA: TGCGCCAGCAGCCTCCCCACGGGGGGCTATTACCCCGGGGAGCTGTTTTTT.

A few counts support this clone. The chain uses TRBV30 and TRBJ2-7; 9 bases agree with TRBD1. Trimming at V came to 4 bases and at J to 3 bases, leaving 7 bases not matched to a gene. There are 14 residues in the CDR3. Germline CDR1 reads GTSNPN; CDR2 reads SVGIG (reference sequence). For the CDR3, the DNA is TGTGCCTGGACCAGGACAGGGGACGGCTACGAGCAGTACTTC. Residues: CAWTRTGDGYEQYF.

The CDR3 sequence: CASSLPYSGNTIYF. CDR3 nucleotides: TGTGCCAGCAGCTTACCCTACTCTGGAAACACCATATATTTT. This rearrangement joins TRBV13 to TRBJ1-3; no reliable D call. Germline CDR1 PRHDT, CDR2 FYEKMQ (reference sequence). The CDR3 is made up of 14 amino acids. Trimming stripped 2 bases from V and 0 bases from J, with 5 bases between.

The V and J genes are TRBV6-7 and TRBJ2-7, with TRBD2 identical over 11 bases. TRBV6-7 is labeled an ORF, and its function is uncertain. CDR3 length: 17 residues. Germline trimming cut 2 bases from V and 0 bases from J; bases unmatched to any gene: 6. The CDR3 region has the DNA TGTGCCAGCAGTTACGAGACTAGCGGGATGAGCTCCTACGAGCAGTACTTC. Its protein is CASSYETSGMSSYEQYF.

CDR3 sequence reads: CASRGTSGRPSHEQYF. CDR3 in DNA: TGTGCCAGCAGGGGGACTAGCGGCAGACCTTCTCACGAGCAGTACTTC. This chain connects TRBV2 to TRBJ2-5; 11 bases fit TRBD2. The better agreement between TRBJ2-7 and the DNA end casts doubt on the J call. This CDR3 spans 16 amino acids. Germline V lookup: CDR1 SNHLY, CDR2 FYNNEI.

This clone came up once. This chain uses TRBV7-8 with TRBJ1-1, with D unclear. The V gene lost 1 base and the J gene lost 1 base, with 7 bases spanning the gap. CDR3 length: 14 residues. Germline V gene data show CDR1 as SGHVS and CDR2 as FQNEAQ. The DNA for the CDR3 is TGTGCCAGCAGCTTAGAGCGGACGAACACTGAAGCTTTCTTT. This codes for CASSLERTNTEAFF.

The rearrangement uses TRBV7-3 and TRBJ2-5; 7 nucleotides align to TRBD2. V shed 5 bases and J 5 bases; nucleotides not matched to a gene: 14. The CDR3 is 16 amino acids. Germline V lookup: CDR1 SGHTA, CDR2 FQGTGA. CDR3 sequence reads: CASSPVAGDTEETQYF. In DNA form, the CDR3 reads TGTGCCAGCAGCCCCGTCGCGGGGGATACGGAGGAGACCCAGTACTTC. The full variable domain, completed using reference TRBV7-3 and TRBJ2-5, is GAGVSQTPSNKVTEKGKYVELRCDPISGHTALYWYRQSLGQGPEFLIYFQGTGAADDSGLPNDRFFAVRPEGSVSTLKIQRTERGDSAVYLCASSPVAGDTEETQYFGPGTRLLVL.

The chain recombines TRBV2 with TRBJ2-2; D gene unclear. Trimming took off 1 base at V and 0 bases at J, with 6 bases between the two ends. CDR1 is SNHLY, CDR2 FYNNEI, per germline. There are 15 residues in the CDR3. CDR3 sequence (DNA): TGTGCCAGCAGTGAAGATGGCGCGAACACCGGGGAGCTGTTTTTT. This encodes CASSEDGANTGELFF. Variable domain in full (rest from reference TRBV2 and TRBJ2-2): EPEVTQTPSHQVTQMGQEVILRCVPISNHLYFYWYRQILGQKVEFLVSFYNNEISEKSEIFDDQFSVERPDGSNFTLKIRSTKLEDSAMYFCASSEDGANTGELFFGEGSRLTVL.

The J gene is TRBJ2-2, the V gene TRBV11-2, with D perhaps being TRBD1 or TRBD2 (5 bases each). Trimming took off 6 bases at V and 4 bases at J, with 12 bases between the two ends. Germline loops: CDR1 SGHAT, CDR2 FQNNGV. The CDR3 has 14 residues. The CDR3 nucleotides are TGTGCCAGCAGTTCCCGGGGCGCCACCGGGGAGCTGTTTTTT. It yields the protein CASSSRGATGELFF.